The 7 T cell receptor beta chains reported below all come from one sample, sequenced in a study of breast tumors, draining lymph nodes, adjacent tissues (dated by TCRdb to about 2016). The lymph node samples were taken from the axillary draining lymph nodes of breast cancer patients. Library construction relied on multiplex PCR. Sequencing was carried out with an Illumina HiSeq 2000. TCRdb redid the processing of the public reads, applying fastp at Q25 and MiXCR, and retained in-frame beta chains. Every CDR3 protein is listed once, alongside the most common genes and DNA of its rows. For this sample the table gives some 200,000 distinct CDR3 sequences, of which around 33% were detected only once. Approximately 4.3% of the sample rests with the top ten. The sequencing input was axillary lymph node tissue. The receptors derive from a female donor with breast cancer. Some clones in this sample may be carry-over from other donors' samples.

Concerning this clonotype: A clone one base away is much larger, so this may be a read error. This chain links TRBV4-1 with TRBJ2-1; 8 bases align to TRBD2. CDR3 length: 16 residues. The germline CDR1 and CDR2 sequences are MGHRA and YSYEKL. The CDR3 protein is CANSQVPSGGRNEQFF. CDR3 DNA sequence: TGCGCCAACAGCCAAGTTCCCAGCGGGGGTAGGAATGAGCAGTTCTTC.

A word on this clonotype: A much larger clone lies one base from this, so it may be a read error. CDR3 DNA: TGTGCCAGCAGTCGGGAGACTAGCTACGAGCAGTACTTC. Residues: CASSRETSYEQYF. The rearrangement links TRBV6-2 or TRBV6-3 to TRBJ2-7; D is possibly TRBD2 (6 bases). The CDR3 loop spans 13 amino acids. The germline V gene encodes CDR1 MNHEY and CDR2 SVGEGT. V lost 5 bases, J lost 3 bases, and 11 bases lay in between.

In this sample, this clonotype turned up many times. V is TRBV30 and J is TRBJ2-7; possible D gene TRBD1, 6 bases. Germline V gene sequence: CDR1 GTSNPN, CDR2 SVGIG (reference sequence). Between the trimmed V and J ends, which lost 2 bases and 3 bases, there was a span of 11 bases. CDR3 length equals 13 residues. Written as DNA, the CDR3 is TGTGCCTGGAGTAGTATAGGGGGCTACGAGCAGTACTTC. This sequence encodes CAWSSIGGYEQYF.

The V call is TRBV5-1, the J call TRBJ2-6; D unclear. The germline CDR1 and CDR2 sequences are SGHRS and YFSETQ. This CDR3 has 14 amino acids. V was pared by 3 bases and J by 4 bases, with 8 bases between. The CDR3 bases are TGCGCCAGCAGCTATTCCCCGGGGGCCAACGTCCTGACTTTC. It yields the protein CASSYSPGANVLTF.

This clonotype was recorded many times. The chain carries TRBV5-1 and TRBJ1-2; D possibly corresponds to TRBD1 (6 bases). The V end was cut by 7 bases, the J end by 6 bases, with 19 bases between. The CDR3 consists of 14 residues. CDR1 and CDR2 (germline): SGHRS, YFSETQ. CDR3 nucleotide sequence: TGCGCCAGCGGAGCGGGGGCCCTACCTAATGGCTACACCTTC. This gives the protein CASGAGALPNGYTF. The full variable domain, its missing parts supplied by reference TRBV5-1 and TRBJ1-2, is KAGVTQTPRYLIKTRGQQVTLSCSPISGHRSVSWYQQTPGQGLQFLFEYFSETQRNKGNFPGRFSGRQFSNSRSEMNVSTLELGDSALYLCASGAGALPNGYTFGSGTRLTVV.

This clonotype was picked up many times. The chain links TRBV6-1 to TRBJ2-3; 10 positions match TRBD2. Germline CDR1 reads MNHNS; CDR2 reads SASEGT. With V trimmed by 6 bases and J by 5 bases, 17 bases remained unmatched. This CDR3 comprises 18 residues. In nucleotides, the CDR3 is TGTGCCAGCAGACAGGGGATATTAGCGGGAGGTCTCAGAGATACGCAGTATTTT. Translation gives CASRQGILAGGLRDTQYF.

The sample holds a few counts of this clonotype. A read error may be the cause here, since a much bigger clone is one base away. V usage is TRBV12-3 or TRBV12-4 and J usage is TRBJ1-5; D is undetermined. The CDR3 extends over 14 amino acids. V was cut by 11 bases and J by 4 bases, with 18 bases left in between. CDR3 protein: CAGTLSAHNQPQHF. The CDR3 DNA follows: TGTGCCGGCACCTTAAGTGCCCATAATCAGCCCCAGCATTTT.